Here is one T cell receptor (beta chain) with its context. This clonotype has ten or more counts. It lacks a known antigen. No base quality values were provided; no much bigger clone lies one nucleotide off. The data stem from a study of T-cell reconstitution after alpha-beta-depleted transplantation in children listed by TCRdb under 2016. Context from the whole study: T-cell immune reconstitution after TCRalphabeta/CD19-depleted allogeneic hematopoietic cell transplantation in children was quantitatively tracked in the study by means of TCR repertoire profiling. General study outcomes and caveats: About two months after transplant, the apparently early recovery of alphabetaT-cell counts reportedly depended on just several hundred clones that had expanded rapidly and came from non-depleted graft cells. Over the following months the frequencies of hyperexpanded clones went down, and after one year T-cell counts and TCRbeta diversity were mostly credited to newly produced T cells. In some patients, the high TCRbeta diversity seen at day 60 was put down to recipient T cells and intrathymic progenitors that had survived conditioning.

Preparation of the library involved PCR. The listed sequencing device is Illumina HiSeq 2500. TCR library preparation used molecular barcoding, with unique molecular identifiers applied to normalize quantification of the TCRbeta repertoire. The public reads were run again by TCRdb, first through fastp at Q25 and then through MiXCR, and only productive beta chains were kept. Records with the same CDR3 protein are collapsed into one entry carrying the most frequent genes and DNA. In all, the sample holds 250,000 to 300,000 distinct CDR3 sequences, and less than 9.5% of those were seen once. About 8.2% of the sample goes to the ten largest clones. V gives up 2 bases and J gives up 2 bases, and the segment between their germline ends measures 12 bases. Spanning cysteine to phenylalanine, the CDR3 consists of 15 amino acids. The entry retains the CDR3 DNA only, 45 bases that are in frame from base 1. This sample's treatment or condition label indicates: allogeneic hematopoietic cell transplantation with graft depleted of TCRalphabeta T cells and CD19 B cells. Transplant recipients were children who received TCRalphabeta/CD19-depleted allogeneic hematopoietic cell grafts.

The chain joins TRBV12-3 or TRBV12-4 to TRBJ2-5; the D gene is perhaps TRBD2, on 7 matching bases. This specimen was peripheral blood, taken 360 days after TCRalphabeta/CD19-depleted stem cell transplant. The receptor's source is a female patient aged 2 to 10 who had a stem cell transplant for Fanconi anemia, so the T cells may come from the graft donor. The sequence in DNA is TGTGCCAGCAGTTTATTCGGGGGGCTGCAAGAGACCCAGTACTTC. It is translated as CASSLFGGLQETQYF.